This T cell receptor (beta chain) was obtained from a study of OX40 agonist ivuxolimab in advanced cancers. Broadly, across the study: Ivuxolimab was an agonistic, fully human IgG2 monoclonal antibody directed against OX40 (CD134), a costimulatory receptor. Intravenous ivuxolimab was administered to patients every 2 weeks at six dose levels: 0.01, 0.1, 0.3, 1.5, 3 and 10 mg/kg. Partial responses were achieved by three dose-escalation patients, of whom one had hepatocellular carcinoma and two had cutaneous melanoma. The monotherapy dose-escalation portion (N ≈ 50 patients) of the phase I ivuxolimab trial is reported in the paper. The dose-escalation cohort was about 87% male with a mean age of roughly 62 years, ranging from roughly 20 to 80. The point of sequencing TCRbeta in the periphery was to test whether ivuxolimab changed TCR sequence diversity and drove clonal T-cell expansion. Of the 50 to 55 dose-escalation patients, hepatocellular carcinoma was present in approximately 20, melanoma in approximately 15, renal cell carcinoma in 9 and head and neck cancer in 9. Patients were allowed to have had prior anti-PD-1, anti-PD-L1 or anti-CTLA-4 therapy, and around 40% of the dose-escalation patients had previously received checkpoint inhibitors. Beyond this particular receptor, the publication reports: At doses from 0.1 to 3.0 mg/kg, clonal expansion was seen in both CD4+ and CD8+ blood T cells between baseline and week 6. On average, CD8+ T cells showed more expanded clones than CD4+ T cells after ivuxolimab. Low levels of normalized T-cell clonal expansion were also seen in some patients who did not respond. In the 0.1-3.0 mg/kg groups, partial responders had among the lowest normalized peripheral clonal expansion, particularly in CD8+ T cells. The antigen specificity of the clonally expanded peripheral T cells was not determined.

For sequencing of the TCRbeta CDR3 region, genomic DNA was extracted from the sorted cells. TCRbeta CDR3 regions were sequenced using the immunoSEQ Assay. In TCRdb, the immuneACCESS table is reduced to in-frame sequences with V and J assigned. These tables do not hold every clone; where another copy was compared, an unresolved V gene accounts for under half, and the others remain unexplained. The sample table lists 25,000 to 30,000 clones, more than 75% of them with a count of one. Around a fifth of the sample belongs to the ten largest clones. The trial excluded patients who had a history of autoimmune disease or who were on systemic immunosuppression. Peripheral blood for TCR sequencing was collected from all dose cohorts at baseline, on cycle 4 day 1, and on cycle 7 day 1. Samples were obtained from an open-label, multicenter, first-in-human phase I dose-escalation trial of ivuxolimab. Adults with locally advanced or metastatic melanoma, renal cell carcinoma, hepatocellular carcinoma or head and neck squamous cell carcinoma were enrolled in the trial. Before TCR sequencing, CD4+ and CD8+ T cells were separately sorted from peripheral blood.

At the junction V is shortened by 7 bases and J by 2 bases; bases outside the gene matches: 8. CDR1 is given as MNHGY and CDR2 as SAAAGT, both from the germline V gene. The CDR3 runs 15 amino acids, cysteine and phenylalanine included. Just CDR3 DNA is preserved here, 45 bases in frame from base 1. Regarding this clone: Its antigen specificity is not known. Per-base qualities were not stored, and no clone one base away is much larger.

The receptor comes from an adult with an advanced solid tumor such as melanoma, head and neck, liver or kidney cancer. The input for sequencing was CD4+ or CD8+ T cells sorted from blood, taken in a trial of the OX40 agonist ivuxolimab. The chain employs TRBV6-8 and TRBJ2-7; 10 bases in the junction line up with TRBD2. The DNA sequence reads TGTGCCAGCACCCAAGGCACTAGCGGGACCTACGAGCAGTACTTC. It translates as CASTQGTSGTYEQYF.